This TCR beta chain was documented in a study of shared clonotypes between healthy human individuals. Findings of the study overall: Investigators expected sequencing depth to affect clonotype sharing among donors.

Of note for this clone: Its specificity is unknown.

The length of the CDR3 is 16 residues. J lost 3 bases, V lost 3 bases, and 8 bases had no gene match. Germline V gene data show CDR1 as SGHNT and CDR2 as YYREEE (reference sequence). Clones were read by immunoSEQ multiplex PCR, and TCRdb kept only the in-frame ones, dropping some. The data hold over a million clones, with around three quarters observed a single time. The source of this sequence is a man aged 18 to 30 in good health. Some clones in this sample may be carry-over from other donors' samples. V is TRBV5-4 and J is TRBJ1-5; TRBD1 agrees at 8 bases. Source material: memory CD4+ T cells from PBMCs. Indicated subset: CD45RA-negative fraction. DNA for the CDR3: TGTGCCAGCAGCTCGGGCGGGGGACAGGACAATCAGCCCCAGCATTTT. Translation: CASSSGGGQDNQPQHF. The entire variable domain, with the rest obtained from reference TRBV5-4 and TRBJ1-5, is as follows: ETGVTQSPTHLIKTRGQQVTLRCSSQSGHNTVSWYQQALGQGPQFIFQYYREEENGRGNFPPRFSGLQFPNYSSELNVNALELDDSALYLCASSSGGGQDNQPQHFGDGTRLSIL.